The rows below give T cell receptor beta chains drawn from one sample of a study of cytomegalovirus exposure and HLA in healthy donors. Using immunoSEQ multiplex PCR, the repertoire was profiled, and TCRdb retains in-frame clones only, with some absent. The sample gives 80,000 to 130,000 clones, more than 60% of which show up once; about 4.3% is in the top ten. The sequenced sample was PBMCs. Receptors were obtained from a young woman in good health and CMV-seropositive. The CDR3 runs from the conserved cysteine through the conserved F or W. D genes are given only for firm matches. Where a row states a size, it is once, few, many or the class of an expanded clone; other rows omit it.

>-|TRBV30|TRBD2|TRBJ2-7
CAWRPIGAGVLYEQYF
TGTGCCTGGAGACCGATTGGGGCGGGAGTTCTTTACGAGCAGTACTTC
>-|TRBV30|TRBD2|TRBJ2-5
CAWSPGGGLETQYF
TGTGCCTGGAGTCCCGGCGGGGGGCTGGAGACCCAGTACTTC
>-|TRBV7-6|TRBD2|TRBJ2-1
CASSLGVAAGADYNEQFF
TGTGCCAGCAGCTTAGGAGTGGCGGCGGGAGCGGACTACAATGAGCAGTTCTTC
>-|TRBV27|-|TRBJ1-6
CASSNSGIGGFDSPLHF
TGTGCCAGCAGTAACTCGGGGATCGGGGGTTTTGATTCACCCCTCCACTTT
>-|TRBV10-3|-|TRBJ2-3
CAISGPRQPPSTDTQYF
TGTGCCATCAGTGGCCCTAGACAGCCCCCAAGCACAGATACGCAGTATTTT
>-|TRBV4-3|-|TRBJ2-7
CASSQDVGGYEQYF
TGCGCCAGCAGCCAAGATGTAGGGGGCTACGAGCAGTACTTC
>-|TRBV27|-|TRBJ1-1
CASSLPKPNTEAFF
TGTGCCAGCAGTCTCCCGAAGCCGAACACTGAAGCTTTCTTT
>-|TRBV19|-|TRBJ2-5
CASSVSSGETQYF
TGTGCCAGTAGTGTGAGTAGCGGAGAGACCCAGTACTTC
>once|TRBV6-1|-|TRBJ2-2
CASSEQGTGELFF
TGTGCCAGCAGTGAGCAGGGAACCGGGGAGCTGTTTTTT
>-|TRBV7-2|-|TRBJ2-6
CASSLDSSGANVLTF
TGTGCCAGCAGCTTAGACAGCTCTGGGGCCAACGTCCTGACTTTC
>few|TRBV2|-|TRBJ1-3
CASSGHSPYRDISGNTIYF
TGTGCCAGCAGTGGTCACTCTCCATACAGAGACATATCTGGAAACACCATATATTTT
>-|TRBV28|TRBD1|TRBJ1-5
CASRSTGGAINQPQHF
TGTGCCAGCAGATCGACAGGGGGCGCGATCAATCAGCCCCAGCATTTT
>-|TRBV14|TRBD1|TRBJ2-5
CASSQGPPGGWGTQYF
TGTGCCAGCAGCCAAGGTCCTCCAGGGGGCTGGGGGACCCAGTACTTC
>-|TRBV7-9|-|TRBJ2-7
CASSSDWGETYEQYF
TGTGCCAGCAGCTCAGATTGGGGGGAAACCTACGAGCAGTACTTC
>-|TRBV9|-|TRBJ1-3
CASSDQGNAGNTIYF
TGTGCCAGCAGCGATCAGGGGAACGCTGGAAACACCATATATTTT
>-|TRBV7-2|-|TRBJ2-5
CASSPGPVGQQETQYF
TGTGCCAGCAGCCCCGGCCCCGTAGGACAGCAAGAGACCCAGTACTTC
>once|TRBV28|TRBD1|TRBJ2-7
CASSQDRGYSYEQYF
TGTGCCAGCAGCCAGGACAGGGGGTACTCCTACGAGCAGTACTTC
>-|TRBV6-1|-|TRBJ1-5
CASSEIFGSNQPQHF
TGTGCCAGCAGTGAAATTTTCGGGAGCAATCAGCCCCAGCATTTT
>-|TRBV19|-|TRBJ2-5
CASSIAGHFQETQYF
TGTGCCAGTAGTATAGCCGGACACTTCCAAGAGACCCAGTACTTC
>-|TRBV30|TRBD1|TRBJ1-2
CATDRTDGYTF
TGTGCGACGGACAGGACGGACGGCTACACCTTC
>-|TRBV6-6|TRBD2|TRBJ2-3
CASSWSGGASTDTQYF
TGTGCCAGCAGTTGGTCCGGGGGGGCTAGCACAGATACGCAGTATTTT
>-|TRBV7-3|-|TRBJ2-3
CASSLTGISTDTQYF
TGTGCCAGCAGCTTAACCGGGATCAGCACAGATACGCAGTATTTT
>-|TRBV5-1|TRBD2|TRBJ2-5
CASRPGLAGGSETQYF
TGCGCCAGCAGACCAGGACTAGCGGGAGGTTCAGAGACCCAGTACTTC
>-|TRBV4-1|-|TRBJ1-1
CASRQAGGRGGYTEAFF
TGCGCCAGCAGGCAGGCGGGGGGGCGGGGAGGGTACACTGAAGCTTTCTTT